Below, 23 T cell receptor beta chains from the same sample are listed, as sequenced in a study of cytomegalovirus exposure and HLA in healthy donors. The PCR was carried out with 60 Vbeta primers and 13 Jbeta primers. This table comes from immunoSEQ multiplex PCR, and its TCRdb copy is limited to in-frame clones, with some not included. The sample table sets out tens of thousands of clones. Sequencing was done on a sample of PBMCs. These receptors were taken from a male donor in good health and CMV-seronegative.

The chain has TRBV6-6 and TRBJ1-1; D might be TRBD1 (6 bases). CDR1 and CDR2 from the germline V gene are MNHNY and SVGAGI (reference sequence). The CDR3 covers 14 residues. Between the trimmed V and J ends, which lost 5 bases and 1 base, there was a span of 11 bases. The CDR3 DNA reads TGTGCCAGCAGTCTCACGACAGGGAACACTGAAGCTTTCTTT. It yields the protein CASSLTTGNTEAFF.

The chain's CDR3 is CASSVDGTGVNSPLHF. The CDR3 nucleotides read TGTGCCAGCAGCGTAGATGGGACAGGGGTTAATTCACCCCTCCACTTT. The J gene is TRBJ1-6, the V gene TRBV9; 10 bases align to TRBD1. Germline CDR1 is SGDLS and CDR2 is YYNGEE. The CDR3 consists of 16 residues. The junction had 3 bases not matched to a gene; V was cut back by 0 bases and J by 6 bases.

The V gene is TRBV27, the J gene TRBJ2-7, with D possibly TRBD1 on 5 matching bases. The CDR3 length is 14 residues. The germline V gene has CDR1 MNHEY and CDR2 SMNVEV (reference sequence). Deletions cut 2 bases from V and 3 bases from J, with 11 bases between. CDR3 coding DNA: TGTGCCAGCAGTTTAGCACCAGGGTACTACGAGCAGTACTTC. Translation: CASSLAPGYYEQYF.

The CDR3 protein is CAWSGVSSYNSPLHF. In nucleotides, the CDR3 is TGTGCCTGGAGTGGAGTTAGCTCCTATAATTCACCCCTCCACTTT. J is TRBJ1-6 and V is TRBV30; no firm D call. Germline V gene lookup returns CDR1 GTSNPN and CDR2 SVGIG (reference sequence). CDR3 length equals 15 residues. Trimming removed 1 base at V and 0 bases at J, with 7 bases between.

As DNA, the CDR3 is TGTGCCAGCAGCACTTCCTGGTTGACTGTGACTTACGAGCAGTACTTC. Amino acid sequence: CASSTSWLTVTYEQYF. The rearrangement joins TRBV5-6 to TRBJ2-7; D ambiguous. The length of the CDR3 is 16 residues. Germline CDR1 is SGHDT and CDR2 is YYEEEE. V dropped 4 bases and J dropped 4 bases, with 21 bases sitting between them.

The V call is TRBV5-1, the J call TRBJ2-1; 9 nucleotides line up with TRBD1. This CDR3 is 15 amino acids long. V dropped 6 bases and J dropped 4; count of bases not matched to a gene: 8. The germline V gene encodes CDR1 SGHRS and CDR2 YFSETQ. For the CDR3, the DNA is TGCGCCAGCACAGTCGGGACAGGGACATACAATGAGCAGTTCTTC. It translates to CASTVGTGTYNEQFF.

The chain joins TRBV9 to TRBJ1-1; possibly TRBD1 for D (5 bases). The germline V and J ends were trimmed by 3 bases and 3 bases, with 12 bases remaining between them. Germline CDR1 and CDR2: SGDLS and YYNGEE. The CDR3 loop spans 14 amino acids. The CDR3 DNA reads as TGTGCCAGCAGCGGGCAGGGTGGGCACACTGAAGCTTTCTTT. Amino acid sequence: CASSGQGGHTEAFF.

The chain couples TRBV5-1 to TRBJ2-7; the D gene is possibly TRBD1 (6 bases). The CDR3 is made up of 13 amino acids. Trimming shortened V by 5 bases and J by 3 bases, and 12 bases separated the two germline ends. CDR1 is SGHRS, CDR2 YFSETQ, per germline. CDR3 in amino acids: CASRSTGIYEQYF. The CDR3 nucleotides read TGCGCCAGCAGATCGACAGGTATCTACGAGCAGTACTTC.

V and J are TRBV29-1 and TRBJ2-2; D gene ambiguous. The CDR3 totals 12 residues. Trimming pared 3 bases from V and 6 bases from J, leaving 8 bases between. Germline values: CDR1 SQVTM, CDR2 ANQGSEA. This chain's CDR3 is CSVEWLAGELFF. The CDR3 DNA sequence: TGCAGCGTTGAGTGGCTAGCCGGGGAGCTGTTTTTT.

This rearrangement joins TRBV29-1 to TRBJ1-1; D is unclear. The V end was cut by 5 bases, the J end by 1 base, with 8 bases between. Germline V gene lookup returns CDR1 SQVTM and CDR2 ANQGSEA. The CDR3 consists of 12 residues. CDR3 in amino acids: CSVFNWNTEAFF. The CDR3 DNA reads TGCAGCGTTTTCAACTGGAACACTGAAGCTTTCTTT.

V gene TRBV5-1 combines with J gene TRBJ2-1, with TRBD2 matching over 7 bases. CDR1 and CDR2 from the germline V gene are SGHRS and YFSETQ. The CDR3 runs 14 residues. Trimming at V came to 5 bases and at J to 4 bases, leaving 6 bases not matched to a gene. The CDR3 coding sequence is TGCGCCAGCAGTCGGCCTAGCGGATACAATGAGCAGTTCTTC. Translating it yields CASSRPSGYNEQFF.

The rearrangement uses TRBV28 and TRBJ1-5; D is perhaps TRBD1 (6 bases). CDR3 size: 16 residues. Trimming pared 7 bases from V and 2 bases from J, leaving 18 bases between. Per the germline V gene, CDR1 is MDHEN and CDR2 is SYDVKM. CDR3 protein: CASIGQIAWGNQPQHF. As DNA, the CDR3 is TGTGCCAGCATCGGACAGATAGCTTGGGGCAATCAGCCCCAGCATTTT. The complete variable domain, with remaining parts taken from reference TRBV28 and TRBJ1-5, reads DVKVTQSSRYLVKRTGEKVFLECVQDMDHENMFWYRQDPGLGLRLIYFSYDVKMKEKGDIPEGYSVSREKKERFSLILESASTNQTSMYLCASIGQIAWGNQPQHFGDGTRLSIL.

The chain carries TRBV5-1 and TRBJ2-7; TRBD2 aligns across 10 bases. V lost 3 bases, J lost 4 bases, and 7 bases stayed unmatched. Germline CDR1 is SGHRS and CDR2 is YFSETQ. The CDR3 has 15 amino acids. The CDR3 coding sequence is TGCGCCAGCAGCTCCTTCGCTAGCGGGGGTTACGAGCAGTACTTC. It is translated as CASSSFASGGYEQYF.

The rearrangement uses TRBV7-2 and TRBJ2-7; no clear D gene. V was cut by 1 base and J by 3 bases, with 10 bases left in between. Germline V CDR1 and CDR2: SGHTA, FQGNSA. The CDR3 has 14 residues. CDR3 region: CASSLEDGGYEQYF. The CDR3 bases are TGTGCCAGCAGCTTAGAAGACGGCGGCTACGAGCAGTACTTC.

The chain joins TRBV29-1 to TRBJ2-7; 11 bases line up with TRBD2. The length of the CDR3 is 14 residues. The trim removed 8 bases at V and 6 bases at J, leaving 12 bases unmatched. Germline values: CDR1 SQVTM, CDR2 ANQGSEA. The CDR3 nucleotides are TGCAGCATACTAGCGGGGGATCCCGAAGGCGAGCAGTACTTC. Protein product: CSILAGDPEGEQYF.

The gene calls are TRBV18 and TRBJ1-6, with TRBD1 matching 7 bases. This CDR3 contains 17 residues. V trimming: 4 bases; J trimming: 7 bases; junction bases outside the gene matches: 13. Germline assignment: CDR1 KGHSH and CDR2 LQKENI. CDR3 bases: TGTGCCAGCTCACTCGGACAGGCGAAATCAGGAAATTCACCCCTCCACTTT. This sequence encodes CASSLGQAKSGNSPLHF.

This chain uses TRBV6-6 with TRBJ2-7, with 13 bases lining up with TRBD2. CDR1 and CDR2 (germline): MNHNY, SVGAGI (reference sequence). This CDR3 is 14 amino acids long. Unmatched junction bases numbered 7, after V lost 2 bases and J lost 12 bases. The DNA of the CDR3 is TGTGCCAGCAGTTACCATGGGACTAGCGGGAATGTGTACTTC. Encoded protein: CASSYHGTSGNVYF.

The chain joins TRBV6-5 to TRBJ2-7, with D maybe TRBD2 (7 bases). The CDR3 is made up of 14 amino acids. Per the germline V gene, CDR1 is MNHEY and CDR2 is SVGAGI. The V end lost 0 bases, the J end lost 6 bases, and 12 bases lay between the germline ends. The CDR3 sequence: CASSYSGGPVEQYF. In DNA, the CDR3 is TGTGCCAGCAGTTACTCGGGGGGGCCGGTCGAGCAGTACTTC.

CDR3 amino acids: CASSLAQKNTEAFF. CDR3 nucleotides: TGCGCCAGCAGCTTGGCCCAGAAGAACACTGAAGCTTTCTTT. The chain combines TRBV5-1 with TRBJ1-1; unclear D gene. The germline V and J ends were trimmed by 0 bases and 1 base, with 7 bases remaining between them. The CDR3 contains 14 residues. The germline V gene has CDR1 SGHRS and CDR2 YFSETQ.

The chain carries TRBV19 and TRBJ2-1, with TRBD1 as a possible D gene (6 bases). The CDR3 consists of 14 residues. The V gene lost 8 bases and the J gene lost 0 bases, with 11 bases spanning the gap. Germline-derived CDR1 and CDR2 are LNHDA and SQIVND (reference sequence). CDR3 loop: CASVGQSSYNEQFF. The CDR3 nucleotides read TGTGCCAGTGTCGGACAGAGCTCCTACAATGAGCAGTTCTTC.

The chain links TRBV19 to TRBJ2-7, with a tentative D call TRBD1 (5 bases). The length of the CDR3 is 14 residues. Trimming took off 2 bases at V and 5 bases at J, with 13 bases between the two ends. Per germline, CDR1 LNHDA and CDR2 SQIVND (reference sequence). CDR3 protein: CASSIKGELDEQYF. The CDR3 region has the DNA TGTGCCAGTAGTATAAAAGGGGAATTGGACGAGCAGTACTTC.

The rearrangement joins TRBV11-3 to TRBJ1-1; D gene uncertain. The V gene lost 0 bases and the J gene lost 2 bases, with 10 bases spanning the gap. CDR1 is SGHNT and CDR2 is YENEEA in the germline V gene. CDR3 length equals 15 residues. As DNA, the CDR3 is TGTGCCAGCAGCTTAGACGCAGGACTCAACACTGAAGCTTTCTTT. Its translation is CASSLDAGLNTEAFF.

The V and J genes are TRBV9 and TRBJ2-5; weak D call: TRBD2 (6 bases). V dropped 0 bases and J dropped 4 bases, with 10 bases sitting between them. Germline CDR1 reads SGDLS; CDR2 reads YYNGEE. The CDR3 is 14 residues long. CDR3 sequence reads: CASSVAVGGETQYF. The DNA for the CDR3 is TGTGCCAGCAGCGTAGCGGTGGGGGGAGAGACCCAGTACTTC.